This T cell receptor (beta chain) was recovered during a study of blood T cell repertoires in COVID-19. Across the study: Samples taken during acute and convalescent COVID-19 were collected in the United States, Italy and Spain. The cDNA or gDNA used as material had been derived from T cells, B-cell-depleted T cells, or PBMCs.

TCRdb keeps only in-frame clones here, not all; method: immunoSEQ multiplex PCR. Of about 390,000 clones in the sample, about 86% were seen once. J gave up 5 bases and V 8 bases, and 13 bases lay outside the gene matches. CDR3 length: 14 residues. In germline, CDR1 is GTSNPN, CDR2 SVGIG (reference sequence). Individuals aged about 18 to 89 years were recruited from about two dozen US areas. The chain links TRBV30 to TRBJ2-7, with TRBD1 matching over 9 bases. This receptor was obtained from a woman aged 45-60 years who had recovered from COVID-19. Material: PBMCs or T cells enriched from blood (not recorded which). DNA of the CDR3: TGTGCCCTCGCCGGACAGGGGAAAAGGGACGAGCAGTACTTC. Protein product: CALAGQGKRDEQYF.